The text below deals with one TCR beta chain. V lost 4 bases and J lost 1; bases outside the gene matches: 13. Germline V lookup: CDR1 SNHLY, CDR2 FYNNEI. The CDR3 loop spans 18 amino acids. These data are taken from a study of blood T cell repertoires in COVID-19. Study as a whole: The study drew acute and convalescent COVID-19 samples from the United States, Italy and Spain. Nucleic acid was either cDNA or gDNA, and it came from T cells, B-cell-depleted T cells, or PBMCs.

Authors' processing steps: For nucleated cells, counts were estimated from reference gene primer amplification. Repertoires were generated with immunoSEQ multiplex PCR, while TCRdb's copy carries only in-frame clones and drops some. The V and J calls and clone size come from that table; D and trimming were worked out from the DNA. This sample carries tens of thousands of clones, about four fifths of them seen once, and the ten largest clones take roughly 7.3%. The chain carries TRBV2 and TRBJ1-5, with 7 positions matching TRBD1. The source of this sequence is a human donor in a cohort sampled during active COVID-19. Source material: peripheral blood. DNA for the CDR3: TGTGCCAGCAGTGCACTAAATACAGGGGTGGTAAGCAATCAGCCCCAGCATTTT. It translates to CASSALNTGVVSNQPQHF. Filled out from reference TRBV2 and TRBJ1-5, the complete variable domain reads EPEVTQTPSHQVTQMGQEVILRCVPISNHLYFYWYRQILGQKVEFLVSFYNNEISEKSEIFDDQFSVERPDGSNFTLKIRSTKLEDSAMYFCASSALNTGVVSNQPQHFGDGTRLSIL.